Below, 28 T cell receptor beta chains from the same sample are listed, as sequenced in a study of blood T cell repertoires in COVID-19. Repertoires were generated with immunoSEQ multiplex PCR, while TCRdb's copy carries only in-frame clones and drops some. The sample lists hundreds of thousands of clones; approximately 89% were seen once. The source material was peripheral blood. Every receptor here comes from a woman in her seventies with COVID-19, enrolled during active disease.

This chain uses TRBV12-3 or TRBV12-4 with TRBJ1-5; no clear D. Trimming pared 6 bases from V and 5 bases from J, leaving 11 bases between. The CDR3 length is 13 residues. The CDR3 region is CASRISGDQPQHF. The CDR3, as DNA: TGTGCCAGCAGAATCTCGGGAGATCAGCCCCAGCATTTT.

This chain links TRBV7-3 with TRBJ2-1; TRBD2 agrees at 7 bases. Trimming cost V 5 bases and J 8 bases; bases outside gene matches: 12. Germline V gene lookup returns CDR1 SGHTA and CDR2 FQGTGA. The CDR3 sequence is 15 residues long. CDR3 sequence: CASSPSTSEADEQFF. The DNA of the CDR3 is TGTGCCAGCAGCCCATCTACTAGCGAGGCCGATGAGCAGTTCTTC.

The chain links TRBV15 to TRBJ2-5, with TRBD2 matching over 9 bases. CDR3 size: 17 residues. V lost 0 bases, J lost 4 bases, and 9 bases stayed unmatched. Germline CDR1 LNHNV, CDR2 YYDKDF (reference sequence). CDR3 sequence: CATSREYGSGRVETQYF. For the CDR3, the DNA is TGTGCCACCAGCAGAGAATACGGTAGCGGGAGAGTAGAGACCCAGTACTTC.

The V and J genes are TRBV4-3 and TRBJ1-3; 7 bases match TRBD1. The V and J ends lost 1 base and 0 bases, in that order; junction bases with no gene match: 12. The CDR3 is 19 residues long. The germline gives CDR1 LGHNA, CDR2 YSLEER. CDR3 DNA: TGCGCCAGCAGCCAAGCCGCCTCCGGGACAGAAGTCTCTGGAAACACCATATATTTT. It is translated as CASSQAASGTEVSGNTIYF.

This chain joins TRBV4-1 and TRBJ2-4; D uncertain. The CDR3 spans 16 residues. Looked up from germline, CDR1 is MGHRA and CDR2 is YSYEKL. V dropped 3 bases and J dropped 3 bases, with 15 bases sitting between them. Written as DNA, the CDR3 is TGCGCCAGCAGCCAGAACCCCGCGGTGAGCAAAAACATTCAGTACTTC. It codes for CASSQNPAVSKNIQYF.

This clone was counted between two and nine times. The gene calls are TRBV7-9 and TRBJ2-7, with D maybe TRBD2 (5 bases). The CDR3 has 15 residues. Germline loops: CDR1 SEHNR, CDR2 FQNEAQ (reference sequence). Trimming removed 5 bases at V and 4 bases at J, with 18 bases between. The CDR3 DNA sequence: TGTGCCAGCAGCCGCAGCGGTGCCGGGATATACGAGCAGTACTTC. It yields the protein CASSRSGAGIYEQYF. The full variable domain, rest sourced from reference TRBV7-9 and TRBJ2-7, is DTGVSQNPRHKITKRGQNVTFRCDPISEHNRLYWYRQTLGQGPEFLTYFQNEAQLEKSRLLSDRFSAERPKGSFSTLEIQRTEQGDSAMYLCASSRSGAGIYEQYFGPGTRLTVT.

The chain uses TRBV18 and TRBJ1-1, with 8 bases matching TRBD1. Germline CDR1 and CDR2: KGHSH and LQKENI. With V trimmed by 4 bases and J by 5 bases, 6 bases remained unmatched. The CDR3 is 14 residues long. CDR3 nucleotides: TGTGCCAGCTCACTCCAGGGGGCGGGGACTGAAGCTTTCTTT. Protein product: CASSLQGAGTEAFF.

This clone came up a few times. Different DNA sequences within this sample yield the same CDR3. The V and J genes are TRBV9 and TRBJ2-7, with 8 bases fitting TRBD2. The CDR3 sequence is 15 residues long. Per germline, CDR1 SGDLS and CDR2 YYNGEE. V shed 0 bases and J 1 base; nucleotides not matched to a gene: 3. The CDR3 spells CASSVGVAGSYEQYF. In DNA, the CDR3 is TGTGCCAGCAGCGTAGGGGTAGCGGGGTCCTACGAGCAGTACTTC.

The chain combines TRBV18 with TRBJ2-7; D may be TRBD2 (5 bases). The CDR3 consists of 14 residues. CDR1 and CDR2 from the germline V gene are KGHSH and LQKENI. Trimming took off 6 bases at V and 4 bases at J, with 16 bases between the two ends. This chain's CDR3 is CASSQSPGDYEQYF. CDR3 DNA sequence: TGTGCCAGCTCCCAATCCCCCGGGGATTACGAGCAGTACTTC.

The chain carries TRBV27 and TRBJ1-5; D gene uncertain. The germline CDR1 and CDR2 sequences are MNHEY and SMNVEV (reference sequence). V lost 0 bases to trimming and J lost 6 bases, with 6 bases between them. CDR3 length equals 13 residues. CDR3 residues: CASSLSSRQPQHF. The CDR3 nucleotides read TGTGCCAGCAGTTTATCGTCCCGTCAGCCCCAGCATTTT.

This rearrangement joins TRBV28 to TRBJ1-6; 9 bases match TRBD1. With 6 bases clipped from V and 10 bases from J, the junction kept 10 bases outside the gene matches. The CDR3 runs 15 residues. Germline V gene sequence: CDR1 MDHEN, CDR2 SYDVKM. CDR3 amino acids: CASRNPTGGQSPLHF. In DNA, the CDR3 is TGTGCCAGCAGGAATCCGACAGGGGGACAATCACCCCTCCACTTT.

The chain employs TRBV19 and TRBJ2-2, with 7 bases aligning to TRBD2. This CDR3 comprises 15 residues. Germline CDR1 LNHDA, CDR2 SQIVND (reference sequence). The J segment lost 3 bases and the V segment lost 8 bases, leaving 9 bases of the junction unmatched. The CDR3 DNA reads as TGTGCCAGTGGGGTGGGGACTAAATACACCGGGGAGCTGTTTTTT. This gives the protein CASGVGTKYTGELFF.

The gene calls are TRBV28 and TRBJ1-5; D is possibly TRBD1 (6 bases). This CDR3 is built from 16 residues. V dropped 4 bases and J dropped 0 bases, with 13 bases sitting between them. Germline V gene lookup returns CDR1 MDHEN and CDR2 SYDVKM. The CDR3: CASSYPGTNSNQPQHF. As DNA, the CDR3 is TGTGCCAGCAGTTATCCCGGGACAAATAGCAATCAGCCCCAGCATTTT.

This clone came up a few times. The V gene is TRBV28, the J gene TRBJ1-2; D not resolved. Trimming took 6 bases from V and 7 from J, leaving 12 bases between them. This CDR3 has 12 residues. Germline CDR1 is MDHEN and CDR2 is SYDVKM. In DNA, the CDR3 is TGTGCCAGCAGCTCCGGAGGCCTTGGCTACACCTTC. This codes for CASSSGGLGYTF.

The chain links TRBV9 to TRBJ2-5; 10 nucleotides match TRBD1. From germline, CDR1 is SGDLS and CDR2 YYNGEE. Trimming removed 3 bases from V and 3 bases from J; junction bases left unmatched: 5. The CDR3 is 15 amino acids. The CDR3 nucleotides are TGTGCCAGCAGCGCAGGGACAGGGGTTGAAGAGACCCAGTACTTC. Translation gives CASSAGTGVEETQYF. The full variable domain, rest sourced from reference TRBV9 and TRBJ2-5, is DSGVTQTPKHLITATGQRVTLRCSPRSGDLSVYWYQQSLDQGLQFLIQYYNGEERAKGNILERFSAQQFPDLHSELNLSSLELGDSALYFCASSAGTGVEETQYFGPGTRLLVL.

The J gene is TRBJ2-1, the V gene TRBV10-3; 9 positions match TRBD1. Looked up from germline, CDR1 is ENHRY and CDR2 is SYGVKD. The CDR3 spans 15 residues. The V segment lost 6 bases and the J segment 8 bases; nucleotides outside the gene matches: 11. The CDR3 coding sequence is TGTGCCATCAGCCCCGGGACAGGGAGTGTCGATGAGCAGTTCTTC. Protein: CAISPGTGSVDEQFF.

The chain recombines TRBV3-1 (or the pseudogene TRBV3-2) with TRBJ2-3; tentatively, D is TRBD2 (6 bases). The CDR3 is 14 amino acids. Between the trimmed V and J ends, which lost 4 bases and 6 bases, there was a span of 14 bases. Germline CDR1 reads LGHDT; CDR2 reads YNNKEL (reference sequence). The CDR3 DNA reads TGTGCCAGCAGCCCCCTACGGGGGATTGATACGCAGTATTTT. Amino acid sequence: CASSPLRGIDTQYF.

V and J are TRBV5-1 and TRBJ2-1; 7 bases are a match to TRBD1. The V and J ends lost 5 bases and 4 bases, in that order; junction bases with no gene match: 6. Germline V gene sequence: CDR1 SGHRS, CDR2 YFSETQ. This CDR3 comprises 14 residues. For the CDR3, the DNA is TGCGCCAGCAGTGGGGACAGAGAATACAATGAGCAGTTCTTC. Encoded protein: CASSGDREYNEQFF.

This clone was seen more than once but under ten times. The chain couples TRBV9 to TRBJ1-1; the D is unclear. With 2 bases removed from V and 4 bases from J, the gap between germline ends came to 6 bases. Germline V gene lookup returns CDR1 SGDLS and CDR2 YYNGEE. CDR3 length: 12 amino acids. CDR3 sequence reads: CASSVGGTEAFF. The DNA for the CDR3 is TGTGCCAGCAGCGTCGGAGGCACTGAAGCTTTCTTT.

The CDR3 here is CASSYIQVSGYTF. CDR3 bases: TGTGCCAGTAGTTATATACAGGTCTCTGGCTACACCTTC. The chain employs TRBV19 and TRBJ1-2, with a tentative D call TRBD1 (5 bases). The CDR3 spans 13 residues. V was clipped by 5 bases and J by 7 bases, with 14 bases between them. The V gene's germline CDR1 is LNHDA and CDR2 SQIVND (reference sequence).

This sequence joins TRBV30 and TRBJ1-1; 9 positions agree with TRBD1. CDR3 length: 13 residues. In germline, CDR1 is GTSNPN, CDR2 SVGIG (reference sequence). The trim removed 3 bases at V and 11 bases at J, leaving 10 bases unmatched. CDR3 DNA sequence: TGTGCCTGGAGCCTGCCGGGGACAGGGTGGGCTTTCTTT. Its protein product is CAWSLPGTGWAFF.

CDR3 loop: CASSFRQDYNEQFF. The CDR3 DNA sequence: TGTGCCAGCAGCTTTAGACAGGACTACAATGAGCAGTTCTTC. This rearrangement joins TRBV11-1 to TRBJ2-1; possible D gene TRBD1, 6 bases. This CDR3 region has 14 residues. V lost 3 bases to trimming and J lost 3 bases, with 9 bases between them. Germline CDR1 SGHAT, CDR2 FQDESV (reference sequence).

The gene calls are TRBV30 and TRBJ2-5; perhaps TRBD1 as D (7 bases). V was cut by 4 bases and J by 1 base, with 13 bases left in between. Germline CDR1 and CDR2: GTSNPN and SVGIG (reference sequence). CDR3 size: 14 residues. The CDR3 coding sequence is TGTGCCTGGACCCGGGGGACAGCCCAAGAGACCCAGTACTTC. It specifies CAWTRGTAQETQYF.

The genes are TRBV5-1 and TRBJ1-2; TRBD1 might be the D (6 bases). The V gene's germline CDR1 is SGHRS and CDR2 YFSETQ. The CDR3 is made up of 15 amino acids. Trimming removed 0 bases at V and 2 bases at J, with 11 bases between. The CDR3 loop reads CASSLAMDSNYGYTF. The CDR3, as DNA: TGCGCCAGCAGCTTGGCCATGGACAGCAACTATGGCTACACCTTC. The variable domain in full, with the rest retrieved from reference TRBV5-1 and TRBJ1-2, is KAGVTQTPRYLIKTRGQQVTLSCSPISGHRSVSWYQQTPGQGLQFLFEYFSETQRNKGNFPGRFSGRQFSNSRSEMNVSTLELGDSALYLCASSLAMDSNYGYTFGSGTRLTVV.

This chain joins TRBV30 and TRBJ2-2, with D possibly TRBD1 on 5 matching bases. The V gene lost 2 bases and the J gene lost 4 bases, with 14 bases spanning the gap. Germline-derived CDR1 and CDR2 are GTSNPN and SVGIG (reference sequence). This CDR3 spans 15 amino acids. CDR3 sequence (DNA): TGTGCCTGGAGTCCTTACAGGCCGGGCACCGGGGAGCTGTTTTTT. Its protein is CAWSPYRPGTGELFF. Using reference TRBV30 and TRBJ2-2 for the parts outside the CDR3, the full variable domain is SQTIHQWPATLVQPVGSPLSLECTVEGTSNPNLYWYRQAAGRGLQLLFYSVGIGQISSEVPQNLSASRPQDRQFILSSKKLLLSDSGFYLCAWSPYRPGTGELFFGEGSRLTVL.

The chain combines TRBV28 with TRBJ2-7; unclear D gene. Deletions cut 5 bases from V and 3 bases from J, with 5 bases between. This CDR3 spans 11 amino acids. The V gene's germline CDR1 is MDHEN and CDR2 SYDVKM. CDR3 DNA sequence: TGTGCCAGCAGTATCAACTACGAGCAGTACTTC. This codes for CASSINYEQYF.

The V and J genes are TRBV5-1 and TRBJ1-6; 8 positions match TRBD1. Germline V gene lookup returns CDR1 SGHRS and CDR2 YFSETQ. V lost 2 bases and J lost 4; bases outside the gene matches: 8. The CDR3 consists of 17 residues. The CDR3 region is CASSLGQGAGYNSPLHF. The CDR3 DNA is TGCGCCAGCAGCTTAGGACAGGGAGCGGGTTATAATTCACCCCTCCACTTT.

This clone occurred a few times. The chain joins TRBV6-2 or TRBV6-3 to TRBJ2-7; weak D call: TRBD2 (5 bases). V lost 3 bases to trimming and J lost 1 base, with 19 bases between them. The CDR3 spans 17 residues. Germline V gene sequence: CDR1 MNHEY, CDR2 SVGEGT. DNA of the CDR3: TGTGCCAGCAGTTATTCATCGCGCGGACGGGGTTCCTACGAGCAGTACTTC. Translating it yields CASSYSSRGRGSYEQYF.